These 31 T cell receptor beta chains were sequenced from one sample in a study of blood T cell repertoires in COVID-19. Assay used: immunoSEQ multiplex PCR; TCRdb lists only in-frame clones, some missing. The data contain about 44,000 clones, approximately 79% of them singletons. The sequenced sample was peripheral blood. The receptors here all came from a human donor in a cohort sampled during active COVID-19.

This chain joins TRBV19 and TRBJ1-1; TRBD1 is a possible D gene (5 bases). The germline gives CDR1 LNHDA, CDR2 SQIVND (reference sequence). The CDR3 runs to 14 residues. Trimming took off 6 bases at V and 1 base at J, with 12 bases between the two ends. The CDR3 DNA reads as TGTGCCAGTAGATCAGGGATGGGGAACACTGAAGCTTTCTTT. As protein: CASRSGMGNTEAFF.

V is TRBV7-9 and J is TRBJ2-7, with D possibly matching TRBD2 (5 bases). The germline gives CDR1 SEHNR, CDR2 FQNEAQ (reference sequence). V dropped 8 bases and J dropped 3 bases, with 14 bases sitting between them. This CDR3 has 13 amino acids. The CDR3 is CASETRESYEQYF. The CDR3 nucleotides are TGTGCCAGCGAAACTAGGGAGAGCTACGAGCAGTACTTC.

In its sample, this clone was seen a few times. The chain has TRBV29-1 and TRBJ2-7, with a tentative D call TRBD1 (7 bases). Looked up from germline, CDR1 is SQVTM and CDR2 is ANQGSEA. V was cut by 5 bases and J by 3 bases, with 11 bases left in between. The CDR3 is 12 amino acids. The CDR3 spells CSVQGGVYEQYF. The CDR3 region has the DNA TGCAGCGTTCAGGGGGGTGTCTACGAGCAGTACTTC.

The V gene is TRBV5-1, the J gene TRBJ2-1, with D perhaps TRBD2 (7 bases). V was shortened by 3 bases and J by 9 bases, with 13 bases between the two germline ends. Germline lookup yields CDR1 SGHRS and CDR2 YFSETQ. This CDR3 comprises 13 residues. The CDR3: CASSSGGRTEQFF. The CDR3 DNA reads TGCGCCAGCAGCTCGGGGGGCCGGACTGAGCAGTTCTTC.

This chain uses TRBV27 with TRBJ2-1; 11 positions agree with TRBD1. The CDR3 contains 15 residues. Unmatched junction bases numbered 10, after V lost 5 bases and J lost 10 bases. The germline V gene encodes CDR1 MNHEY and CDR2 SMNVEV (reference sequence). The CDR3 DNA sequence: TGTGCCAGCAGTCCCCGGGACAGGGGGAGGTGGGAGCAGTTCTTC. Translation gives CASSPRDRGRWEQFF.

This clone was observed once. The CDR3 DNA sequence: TGTGCCAGCAGTACAGGACAGGGATATAATTCACCCCTCCACTTT. As protein: CASSTGQGYNSPLHF. The chain uses TRBV6-5 and TRBJ1-6; 8 nucleotides align to TRBD1. With V trimmed by 5 bases and J by 4 bases, 4 bases remained unmatched. Germline values: CDR1 MNHEY, CDR2 SVGAGI. This CDR3 spans 15 amino acids.

The chain is built from TRBV19 and TRBJ1-1; 7 nucleotides line up with TRBD1. The J segment lost 7 bases and the V segment lost 6 bases, leaving 5 bases of the junction unmatched. This CDR3 comprises 12 residues. In germline, CDR1 is LNHDA, CDR2 SQIVND (reference sequence). CDR3 protein: CASSGDSREAFF. The CDR3 DNA follows: TGTGCCAGTAGCGGGGACAGCCGTGAAGCTTTCTTT.

The gene calls are TRBV19 and TRBJ2-1, with D possibly matching TRBD2 (5 bases). The CDR3 has 15 residues. The germline V gene encodes CDR1 LNHDA and CDR2 SQIVND (reference sequence). V was shortened by 1 base and J by 2 bases, with 9 bases between the two germline ends. CDR3 coding DNA: TGTGCCAGTAGTATAGTTGAGGGAACCTACAATGAGCAGTTCTTC. Encoded protein: CASSIVEGTYNEQFF.

The chain combines TRBV9 with TRBJ2-2; 7 positions agree with TRBD2. Germline trimming cut 3 bases from V and 9 bases from J; bases unmatched to any gene: 11. Germline V CDR1 and CDR2: SGDLS, YYNGEE. This CDR3 is built from 15 residues. The CDR3 loop reads CASSDTGTIPRELFF. DNA of the CDR3: TGTGCCAGCAGCGACACCGGGACTATACCCCGGGAGCTGTTTTTT. Looking up the rest from reference TRBV9 and TRBJ2-2 gives the full variable domain: DSGVTQTPKHLITATGQRVTLRCSPRSGDLSVYWYQQSLDQGLQFLIQYYNGEERAKGNILERFSAQQFPDLHSELNLSSLELGDSALYFCASSDTGTIPRELFFGEGSRLTVL.

The gene calls are TRBV18 and TRBJ1-2; 8 bases are a match to TRBD1. CDR1 is KGHSH and CDR2 is LQKENI in the germline V gene. V was clipped by 3 bases and J by 0 bases; unmatched bases: 3. The CDR3 length is 15 residues. CDR3 nucleotides: TGTGCCAGCTCACCGACAGGGGCAGCTAACTATGGCTACACCTTC. Translating gives CASSPTGAANYGYTF.

The CDR3 DNA reads as TGCGCCAGCAGCCAAGATAGCAGCTATACGCAGTATTTT. It is translated as CASSQDSSYTQYF. The chain uses TRBV4-3 and TRBJ2-3; D gene uncertain. The V and J ends lost 0 bases and 7 bases respectively, with 8 bases between them. CDR1 is LGHNA and CDR2 is YSLEER in the germline V gene. The CDR3 spans 13 residues.

The chain has TRBV7-9 and TRBJ2-7; the D is unclear. Germline assignment: CDR1 SEHNR and CDR2 FQNEAQ (reference sequence). The ends were cut back, 0 bases at V and 4 bases at J, with 13 bases in the middle. The CDR3 length is 15 residues. CDR3 bases: TGTGCCAGCAGCTTAGCACGCGCCCTTATTTACGAGCAGTACTTC. It yields the protein CASSLARALIYEQYF.

The chain combines TRBV5-5 with TRBJ1-6, with 10 bases fitting TRBD1. This CDR3 spans 15 amino acids. With V trimmed by 4 bases and J by 9 bases, 7 bases remained unmatched. CDR1 SGHKS and CDR2 YYEKEE come from the germline V gene (reference sequence). CDR3 coding DNA: TGTGCCAGCAGCCGAACGCGGGACAGGGGTTCACCCCTCCACTTT. It specifies CASSRTRDRGSPLHF.

The chain employs TRBV5-6 and TRBJ2-3; perhaps TRBD1 as D (6 bases). V was clipped by 6 bases and J by 3 bases, with 14 bases between them. This CDR3 contains 14 residues. Germline loops: CDR1 SGHDT, CDR2 YYEEEE. The CDR3 nucleotides are TGTGCCAGCAACAAATTGGACAGAACAGATACGCAGTATTTT. It codes for CASNKLDRTDTQYF.

The chain joins TRBV19 to TRBJ2-6; a weak D match, TRBD1 (6 bases). CDR1 and CDR2 (germline): LNHDA, SQIVND (reference sequence). Between the trimmed V and J ends, which lost 0 bases and 1 base, there was a span of 16 bases. The CDR3 consists of 19 residues. The CDR3 sequence is CASSIDTWDTYSGANVLTF. DNA for the CDR3: TGTGCCAGTAGTATAGATACTTGGGACACATATTCTGGGGCCAACGTCCTGACTTTC.

For the CDR3, the DNA is TGCGCCAGCAGCTTCCAGGGACAGGGAAGTGAAAAACTGTTTTTT. It specifies CASSFQGQGSEKLFF. V is TRBV5-1 and J is TRBJ1-4, with 9 bases lining up with TRBD1. V trimming: 2 bases; J trimming: 7 bases; junction bases outside the gene matches: 6. From germline, CDR1 is SGHRS and CDR2 YFSETQ. The CDR3 loop spans 15 amino acids.

The chain is built from TRBV5-1 and TRBJ2-2; the match to TRBD2 covers 9 bases. Germline CDR1 is SGHRS and CDR2 is YFSETQ. The CDR3 is 16 amino acids. Germline trimming cut 0 bases from V and 0 bases from J; bases unmatched to any gene: 0. CDR3 sequence reads: CASSLASGANTGELFF. The CDR3 DNA is TGCGCCAGCAGCTTGGCTAGCGGGGCGAACACCGGGGAGCTGTTTTTT.

This clone was seen more than once but under ten times. The chain uses TRBV6-4 and TRBJ1-1; weak D call: TRBD1 (6 bases). The CDR3 is 15 residues long. V lost 0 bases and J lost 5, with 13 bases in between. CDR1 is MRHNA and CDR2 is SNTAGT in the germline V gene. The DNA for the CDR3 is TGTGCCAGCAGTGACTCGCAGGGGCTGGTTACTGAAGCTTTCTTT. Protein: CASSDSQGLVTEAFF.

The chain combines TRBV7-9 with TRBJ1-4; TRBD1 aligns across 7 bases. Germline V gene data show CDR1 as SEHNR and CDR2 as FQNEAQ (reference sequence). V dropped 2 bases and J dropped 7; count of bases not matched to a gene: 7. The CDR3 has 15 amino acids. The CDR3: CASSLLTGSSEKLFF. In DNA, the CDR3 is TGTGCCAGCAGCTTACTGACAGGGAGTAGTGAAAAACTGTTTTTT.

This chain links TRBV6-5 with TRBJ2-5; maybe TRBD2 (7 bases). CDR1 MNHEY and CDR2 SVGAGI come from the germline V gene. The CDR3 extends over 15 amino acids. V gave up 0 bases and J gave up 5 bases, with 13 bases separating them. In DNA form, the CDR3 reads TGTGCCAGCAGTTACTCGGGCGGGGGCCCGGAGACCCAGTACTTC. Protein product: CASSYSGGGPETQYF.

This chain connects TRBV18 to TRBJ1-4; D unclear. The CDR3 loop spans 12 amino acids. CDR1 is KGHSH and CDR2 is LQKENI in the germline V gene. Trimming removed 3 bases from V and 12 bases from J, with 11 bases in between. DNA for the CDR3: TGTGCCAGCTCACCCCAGAGGAAAGAACTGTTTTTT. It specifies CASSPQRKELFF.

This sequence joins TRBV19 and TRBJ1-1; D is possibly TRBD1 (5 bases). This CDR3 contains 14 residues. V shed 3 bases and J shed 3 bases, with 11 bases lying between them. CDR1 and CDR2 (germline): LNHDA, SQIVND (reference sequence). CDR3 nucleotide sequence: TGTGCCAGTAGTATCTGGGGCAGCGACACTGAAGCTTTCTTT. Amino acids: CASSIWGSDTEAFF.

This clone was detected a few times. V and J are TRBV19 and TRBJ1-5, with a weak D call TRBD1 (5 bases). The germline CDR1 and CDR2 sequences are LNHDA and SQIVND (reference sequence). V lost 1 base to trimming and J lost 0 bases, with 10 bases between them. The CDR3 is 16 residues long. CDR3 in DNA: TGTGCCAGTAGTATAGGGGGCTTCCCTAGCAATCAGCCCCAGCATTTT. As protein: CASSIGGFPSNQPQHF.

This chain connects TRBV2 to TRBJ1-4, with 8 bases identical to TRBD1. The CDR3 sequence is 17 residues long. Germline V gene lookup returns CDR1 SNHLY and CDR2 FYNNEI. V lost 4 bases to trimming and J lost 1 base; unmatched junction nucleotides: 8. The CDR3 here is CASSGGGQGVTNEKLFF. CDR3 nucleotide sequence: TGTGCCAGCAGTGGAGGCGGACAGGGTGTAACTAATGAAAAACTGTTTTTT.

This clone was found once. This sequence joins TRBV19 and TRBJ1-1; no firm D call. CDR1 is LNHDA and CDR2 is SQIVND in the germline V gene (reference sequence). The CDR3 length is 16 residues. Trimming shortened V by 0 bases and J by 1 base, and 12 bases separated the two germline ends. CDR3 coding DNA: TGTGCCAGTAGTATAGAGGAGGGCTATTCGAACACTGAAGCTTTCTTT. Protein product: CASSIEEGYSNTEAFF.

The chain carries TRBV7-3 and TRBJ1-1; D gene ambiguous. The V end was cut by 5 bases, the J end by 3 bases, with 13 bases between. This CDR3 is built from 14 residues. In germline, CDR1 is SGHTA, CDR2 FQGTGA. The CDR3 DNA is TGTGCCAGCAGCCCCCGCCCGGCGGACACTGAAGCTTTCTTT. Encoded protein: CASSPRPADTEAFF.

The chain links TRBV21-1 to TRBJ1-5; the table's D gene call, TRBD1, was not cross checked with the DNA. TRBV21-1 counts as a pseudogene. The CDR3 has 14 residues. CDR3 in DNA: TGTGCCAGCAGCAAAGGACAGCGTAATCAGCCCCAGCATTTT. Translating it yields CASSKGQRNQPQHF.

The rearrangement uses TRBV29-1 and TRBJ2-5, with 8 nucleotides matching TRBD2. Germline assignment: CDR1 SQVTM and CDR2 ANQGSEA. CDR3 length: 12 residues. With V trimmed by 7 bases and J by 5 bases, 6 bases remained unmatched. Here the CDR3 DNA reads TGCAGCGGTGGGGGCGGGGGGGAGACCCAGTACTTC. Translation gives CSGGGGGETQYF.

This clone was seen a handful of times. CDR3 sequence (DNA): TGTGCCAGCAGTTATCAGGGCAACACTGAAGCTTTCTTT. Protein sequence: CASSYQGNTEAFF. The gene calls are TRBV12-3 or TRBV12-4 and TRBJ1-1, with D possibly being TRBD1 (5 bases). The CDR3 has 13 residues. The V gene lost 4 bases and the J gene lost 2 bases, with 8 bases spanning the gap.

The V gene is TRBV19, the J gene TRBJ2-2; D gene uncertain. The CDR3 has 13 amino acids. Germline CDR1 LNHDA, CDR2 SQIVND (reference sequence). V lost 1 base and J 4 bases, leaving 4 bases between the germline ends. CDR3 DNA: TGTGCCAGTAGTATAGGGGCCACCGGGGAGCTGTTTTTT. As protein: CASSIGATGELFF.

The chain employs TRBV9 and TRBJ2-1, with D tentatively TRBD2 (5 bases). V lost 0 bases to trimming and J lost 9 bases, with 10 bases between them. Germline V lookup: CDR1 SGDLS, CDR2 YYNGEE. The CDR3 length is 13 residues. The chain's CDR3 is CASSVGTLGEQFF. In nucleotides, the CDR3 is TGTGCCAGCAGCGTAGGGACTCTCGGTGAGCAGTTCTTC. Full variable domain (missing parts from reference TRBV9 and TRBJ2-1): DSGVTQTPKHLITATGQRVTLRCSPRSGDLSVYWYQQSLDQGLQFLIQYYNGEERAKGNILERFSAQQFPDLHSELNLSSLELGDSALYFCASSVGTLGEQFFGPGTRLTVL.